This is a list of T cell receptor beta chains from one sample in a study of cytomegalovirus exposure and HLA in healthy donors. Clones were sequenced by immunoSEQ multiplex PCR, and TCRdb holds only the in-frame ones, with some missing. The data show 150,000 to 200,000 clones, around 81% seen once. Sequenced material: PBMCs. Receptors originate from a woman aged 40-49 years in good health and CMV-seronegative. The CDR3 runs from the conserved cysteine through the conserved F or W. A D gene is named only where the DNA matches it firmly. Clone size is given for some rows only: seen once, a few or many times, or a class if the clone is expanded.

DNA	CDR3	D	J	V	size
TGTGCCAGCAGTACCGGGAGCGGGGGGGAAGAGACCCAGTACTTC	CASSTGSGGEETQYF	TRBD2	TRBJ2-5	TRBV5-6	.
TGTGCCAGCTCACCACTAGCGGAAACAACCTACAATGAGCAGTTCTTC	CASSPLAETTYNEQFF	.	TRBJ2-1	TRBV18	few
TGTGCCAGCAGTTTACACAGGGGGCTGTACGAGCAGTACTTC	CASSLHRGLYEQYF	TRBD1	TRBJ2-7	TRBV27	once
TGTGCCATCAGTGAAGGGCTAGCAGGGACCCAGTACTTC	CAISEGLAGTQYF	.	TRBJ2-5	TRBV10-3	.
TGTGCCAGCAGTTTGGTAAGGACAGCGAACACCGGGGAGCTGTTTTTT	CASSLVRTANTGELFF	.	TRBJ2-2	TRBV28	.
TGTGCCACCAGCAGAGATAGGTCAGGAAGTAATCAGCCCCAGCATTTT	CATSRDRSGSNQPQHF	.	TRBJ1-5	TRBV15	.
TGTGCCTGGAGGAGGACCGGGGAGCTGTTTTTT	CAWRRTGELFF	.	TRBJ2-2	TRBV30	few
TGTGCCTGGCTAGAAGACCGGAACACTGAAGCTTTCTTT	CAWLEDRNTEAFF	.	TRBJ1-1	TRBV30	.
TGTGCCAGCAGTCCTACAGGGGGTAGAAATGAGCAGTTCTTC	CASSPTGGRNEQFF	TRBD1	TRBJ2-1	TRBV7-9	.
TGTGCCATCAGTGATGATCAGGGTTTGAGTCAGCCCCAGCATTTT	CAISDDQGLSQPQHF	.	TRBJ1-5	TRBV10-3	.
TGCGCCAGCAGCTTGGTCCTCACAGGGGGGGAGCAGTTCTTC	CASSLVLTGGEQFF	TRBD1	TRBJ2-1	TRBV5-1	.
TGCGCCAGCAGCTCCGGACAGGGGAACAAGGAGCAGTACTTC	CASSSGQGNKEQYF	TRBD1	TRBJ2-7	TRBV5-1	.